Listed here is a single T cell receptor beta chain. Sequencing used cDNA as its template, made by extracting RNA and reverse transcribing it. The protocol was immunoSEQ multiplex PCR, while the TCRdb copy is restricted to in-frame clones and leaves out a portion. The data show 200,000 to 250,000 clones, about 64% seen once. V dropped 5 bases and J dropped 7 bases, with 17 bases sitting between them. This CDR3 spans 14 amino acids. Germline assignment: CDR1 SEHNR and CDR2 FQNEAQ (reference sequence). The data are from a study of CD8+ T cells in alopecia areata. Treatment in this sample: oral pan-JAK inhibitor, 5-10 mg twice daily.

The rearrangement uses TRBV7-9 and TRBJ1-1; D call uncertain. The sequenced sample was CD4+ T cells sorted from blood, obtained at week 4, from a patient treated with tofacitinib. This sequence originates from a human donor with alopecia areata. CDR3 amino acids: CASSPGRSPVEAFF. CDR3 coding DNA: TGTGCCAGCAGCCCCGGACGCTCTCCAGTTGAAGCTTTCTTT.